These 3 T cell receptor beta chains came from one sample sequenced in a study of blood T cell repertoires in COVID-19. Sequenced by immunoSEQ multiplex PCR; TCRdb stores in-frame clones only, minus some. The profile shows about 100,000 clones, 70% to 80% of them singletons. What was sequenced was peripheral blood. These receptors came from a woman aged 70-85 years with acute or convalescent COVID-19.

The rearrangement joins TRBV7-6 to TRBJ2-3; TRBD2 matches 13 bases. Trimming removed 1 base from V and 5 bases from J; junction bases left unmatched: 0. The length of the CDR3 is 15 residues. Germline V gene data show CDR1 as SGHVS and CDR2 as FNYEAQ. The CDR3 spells CASSLGLAGGDTQYF. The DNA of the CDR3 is TGTGCCAGCAGCTTAGGACTAGCGGGGGGAGATACGCAGTATTTT.

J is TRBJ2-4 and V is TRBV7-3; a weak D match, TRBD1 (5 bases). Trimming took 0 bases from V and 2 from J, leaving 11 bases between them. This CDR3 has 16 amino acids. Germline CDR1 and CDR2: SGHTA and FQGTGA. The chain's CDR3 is CASSLTGDLTKNIQYF. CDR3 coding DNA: TGTGCCAGCAGCTTAACAGGGGATCTTACCAAAAACATTCAGTACTTC.

The CDR3 coding sequence is TGTGCCTGGAGGGACGGAGGTGAAAAACTGTTTTTT. The encoded protein is CAWRDGGEKLFF. This chain links TRBV30 with TRBJ1-4, with no clear D. Trimming took off 3 bases at V and 7 bases at J, with 9 bases between the two ends. The germline V gene has CDR1 GTSNPN and CDR2 SVGIG (reference sequence). The CDR3 contains 12 residues.